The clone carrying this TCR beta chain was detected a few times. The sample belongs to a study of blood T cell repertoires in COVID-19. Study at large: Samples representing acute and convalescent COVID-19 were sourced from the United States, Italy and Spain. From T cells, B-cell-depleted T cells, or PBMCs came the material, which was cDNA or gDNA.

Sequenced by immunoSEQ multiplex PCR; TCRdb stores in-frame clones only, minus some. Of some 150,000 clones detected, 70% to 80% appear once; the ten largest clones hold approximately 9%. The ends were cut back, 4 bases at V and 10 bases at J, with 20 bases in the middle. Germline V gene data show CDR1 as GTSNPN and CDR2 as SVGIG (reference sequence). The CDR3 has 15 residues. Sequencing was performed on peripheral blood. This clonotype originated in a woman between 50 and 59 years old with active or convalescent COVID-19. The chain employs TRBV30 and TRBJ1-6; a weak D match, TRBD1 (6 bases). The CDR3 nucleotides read TGTGCCTGGATTCTCCCGACAGGAGTTGGATCACCCCTCCACTTT. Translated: CAWILPTGVGSPLHF.